This is a list of T cell receptor beta chains from one sample in a study of blood T cell repertoires in COVID-19. The protocol was immunoSEQ multiplex PCR, while the TCRdb copy is restricted to in-frame clones and leaves out a portion. The data show around 210,000 clones, 85% to 90% seen once. Sequencing was carried out using peripheral blood. Every receptor here comes from a woman aged 70-85 years with acute or convalescent COVID-19. Both conserved end residues are part of each CDR3. A D gene is named only where the DNA matches it firmly. Some rows mark clone size as missing; the rest say once, few, many or name a class of expanded clone.

j_gene: TRBJ1-3; abundance: -; d_gene: -; v_gene: TRBV28; len: 16; CDR3aa: CASSPPDRSSGNTIYF; CDR3nt: TGTGCCAGCAGTCCCCCCGACAGGAGCTCTGGAAACACCATATATTTT
j_gene: TRBJ2-1; abundance: -; d_gene: -; v_gene: TRBV10-2; len: 15; CDR3aa: CASSDRDRVQNEQFF; CDR3nt: TGCGCCAGCAGTGACCGCGACAGAGTCCAGAATGAGCAGTTCTTC
j_gene: TRBJ2-7; abundance: -; d_gene: TRBD1; v_gene: TRBV18; len: 19; CDR3aa: CASSPARTGGGASYYEQYF; CDR3nt: TGTGCCAGCTCACCAGCGAGGACAGGGGGGGGAGCCTCTTATTACGAGCAGTACTTC
j_gene: TRBJ1-5; abundance: -; d_gene: -; v_gene: TRBV6-1; len: 15; CDR3aa: CASSEEGLRNQPQHF; CDR3nt: TGTGCCAGCAGTGAAGAGGGGCTAAGGAATCAGCCCCAGCATTTT
j_gene: TRBJ1-1; abundance: -; d_gene: -; v_gene: TRBV2; len: 14; CDR3aa: CASSLEGFNTEAFF; CDR3nt: TGTGCCAGCAGTTTGGAGGGTTTTAACACTGAAGCTTTCTTT
j_gene: TRBJ1-1; abundance: once; d_gene: -; v_gene: TRBV2; len: 14; CDR3aa: CASSEAGFGGEAFF; CDR3nt: TGTGCCAGCAGTGAAGCGGGGTTTGGAGGTGAAGCTTTCTTT
j_gene: TRBJ2-2; abundance: -; d_gene: TRBD1; v_gene: TRBV3-1/TRBV3-2; len: 15; CDR3aa: CASSLGGANTGELFF; CDR3nt: TGTGCCAGCAGCCTAGGGGGCGCGAACACCGGGGAGCTGTTTTTT
j_gene: TRBJ1-1; abundance: -; d_gene: TRBD1; v_gene: TRBV28; len: 16; CDR3aa: CASSLLSAGGRTEAFF; CDR3nt: TGTGCCAGCAGTTTATTATCCGCAGGGGGGCGCACTGAAGCTTTCTTT
j_gene: TRBJ1-1; abundance: -; d_gene: -; v_gene: TRBV7-2; len: 13; CDR3aa: CASSFGMVESTFF; CDR3nt: TGTGCCAGCAGCTTCGGGATGGTGGAATCGACTTTCTTT
j_gene: TRBJ1-5; abundance: -; d_gene: -; v_gene: TRBV28; len: 15; CDR3aa: CASREQLGEGQPQHF; CDR3nt: TGTGCCAGCAGGGAGCAGTTGGGGGAGGGTCAGCCCCAGCATTTT
j_gene: TRBJ2-3; abundance: -; d_gene: TRBD2; v_gene: TRBV5-1; len: 16; CDR3aa: CASSLPLAGVTDTQYF; CDR3nt: TGCGCCAGCAGCCTACCCCTGGCGGGAGTTACAGATACGCAGTATTTT
j_gene: TRBJ1-2; abundance: -; d_gene: -; v_gene: TRBV5-8; len: 13; CDR3aa: CASSRDRGRGYTF; CDR3nt: TGTGCCAGCAGCCGTGATCGGGGTAGGGGCTACACCTTC
j_gene: TRBJ2-1; abundance: -; d_gene: -; v_gene: TRBV6-5; len: 15; CDR3aa: CASRPRKSSYNEQFF; CDR3nt: TGTGCCAGCAGACCTAGGAAGAGCTCCTACAATGAGCAGTTCTTC
j_gene: TRBJ1-5; abundance: -; d_gene: -; v_gene: TRBV28; len: 13; CDR3aa: CAIQGGGNQPQHF; CDR3nt: TGTGCCATCCAGGGAGGGGGCAATCAGCCCCAGCATTTT
j_gene: TRBJ1-5; abundance: -; d_gene: TRBD1; v_gene: TRBV2; len: 14; CDR3aa: CASSSGQGNPPQHF; CDR3nt: TGTGCCAGCAGCTCGGGACAGGGGAATCCGCCCCAGCATTTT
j_gene: TRBJ2-1; abundance: -; d_gene: TRBD2; v_gene: TRBV11-2; len: 15; CDR3aa: CASSPRGGWYNEQFF; CDR3nt: TGTGCCAGCAGCCCACGCGGGGGGTGGTACAATGAGCAGTTCTTC
j_gene: TRBJ2-3; abundance: -; d_gene: TRBD2; v_gene: TRBV9; len: 18; CDR3aa: CASSVAPNSGRATDTQYF; CDR3nt: TGTGCCAGCAGCGTAGCCCCCAATAGCGGGAGGGCCACAGATACGCAGTATTTT
j_gene: TRBJ2-7; abundance: -; d_gene: -; v_gene: TRBV6-5; len: 14; CDR3aa: CASSRTGSSYEQYF; CDR3nt: TGTGCCAGCAGTAGGACTGGGAGCTCCTACGAGCAGTACTTC
j_gene: TRBJ1-4; abundance: -; d_gene: TRBD1; v_gene: TRBV5-1; len: 17; CDR3aa: CASSSFGQGATNEKLFF; CDR3nt: TGCGCCAGCAGCTCCTTCGGACAGGGTGCAACTAATGAAAAACTGTTTTTT